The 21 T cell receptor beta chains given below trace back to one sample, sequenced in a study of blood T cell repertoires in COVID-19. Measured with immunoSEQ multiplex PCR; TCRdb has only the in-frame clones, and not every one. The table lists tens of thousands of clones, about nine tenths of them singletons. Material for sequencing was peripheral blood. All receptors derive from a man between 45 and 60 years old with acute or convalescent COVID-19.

The DNA for the CDR3 is TGTGCCAGCAATTCAGGACAGGGGGAAGTTTCACCCCTCCACTTT. Protein product: CASNSGQGEVSPLHF. The chain combines TRBV11-3 with TRBJ1-6, with TRBD1 identical over 10 bases. Germline CDR1 and CDR2: SGHNT and YENEEA. Trimming took 7 bases from V and 9 from J; bases not matched to a gene: 9. CDR3 length equals 15 residues.

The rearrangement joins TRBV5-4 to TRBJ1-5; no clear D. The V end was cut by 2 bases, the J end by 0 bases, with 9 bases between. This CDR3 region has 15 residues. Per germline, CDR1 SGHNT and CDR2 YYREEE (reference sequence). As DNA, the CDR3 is TGTGCCAGCAGCTTTGGCGGGCATAGCAATCAGCCCCAGCATTTT. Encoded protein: CASSFGGHSNQPQHF.

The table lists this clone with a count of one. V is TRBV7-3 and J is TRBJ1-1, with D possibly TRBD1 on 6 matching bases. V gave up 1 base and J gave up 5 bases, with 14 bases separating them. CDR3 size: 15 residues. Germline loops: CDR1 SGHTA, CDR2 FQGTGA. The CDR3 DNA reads TGTGCCAGCAGCTTAATTCAGGGGCCGGGGACTGAAGCTTTCTTT. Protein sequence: CASSLIQGPGTEAFF.

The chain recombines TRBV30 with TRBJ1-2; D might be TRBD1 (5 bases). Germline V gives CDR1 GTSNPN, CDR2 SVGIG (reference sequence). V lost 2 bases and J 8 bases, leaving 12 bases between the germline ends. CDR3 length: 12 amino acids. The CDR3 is CAWSSSGSGYTF. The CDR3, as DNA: TGTGCCTGGAGTTCATCAGGGTCCGGCTACACCTTC.

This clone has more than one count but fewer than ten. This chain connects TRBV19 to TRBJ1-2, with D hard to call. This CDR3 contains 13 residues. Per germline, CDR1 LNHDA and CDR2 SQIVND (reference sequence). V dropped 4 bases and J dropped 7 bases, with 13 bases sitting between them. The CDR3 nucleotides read TGTGCCAGTAGTAATGGGCACTCCAGTGGCTACACCTTC. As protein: CASSNGHSSGYTF.

The CDR3 region has the DNA TGTGCCATCAGTGAGAAACAGTCTAACTATGGCTACACCTTC. Translating gives CAISEKQSNYGYTF. The chain links TRBV10-3 to TRBJ1-2; D is unresolved. V lost 2 bases and J lost 0, with 7 bases in between. This CDR3 has 14 residues. CDR1 and CDR2 (germline): ENHRY, SYGVKD.

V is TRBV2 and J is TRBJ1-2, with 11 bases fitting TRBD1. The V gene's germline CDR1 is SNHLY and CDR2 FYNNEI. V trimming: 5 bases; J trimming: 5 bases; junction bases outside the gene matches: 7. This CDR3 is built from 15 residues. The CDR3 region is CASSYSGQGAYGYTF. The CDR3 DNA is TGTGCCAGCAGTTACTCCGGACAGGGGGCTTATGGCTACACCTTC. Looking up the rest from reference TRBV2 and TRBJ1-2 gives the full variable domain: EPEVTQTPSHQVTQMGQEVILRCVPISNHLYFYWYRQILGQKVEFLVSFYNNEISEKSEIFDDQFSVERPDGSNFTLKIRSTKLEDSAMYFCASSYSGQGAYGYTFGSGTRLTVV.

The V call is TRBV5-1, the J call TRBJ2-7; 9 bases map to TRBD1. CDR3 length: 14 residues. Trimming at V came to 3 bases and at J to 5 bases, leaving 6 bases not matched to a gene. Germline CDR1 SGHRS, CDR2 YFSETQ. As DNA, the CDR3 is TGCGCCAGCAGCTCTATCACAGGGGGCGACGAGCAGTACTTC. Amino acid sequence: CASSSITGGDEQYF.

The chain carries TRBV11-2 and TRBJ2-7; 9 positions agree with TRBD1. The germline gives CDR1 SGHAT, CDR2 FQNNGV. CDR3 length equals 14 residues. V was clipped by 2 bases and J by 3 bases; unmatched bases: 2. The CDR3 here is CASSLTGQGYEQYV. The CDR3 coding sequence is TGTGCCAGCAGCTTAACGGGACAGGGCTACGAGCAGTACGTC.

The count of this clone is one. The CDR3 DNA reads as TGTGCCACCAGTGAATCCCACAGGGGAGGTACTAATGAAAAACTGTTTTTT. Residues: CATSESHRGGTNEKLFF. The rearrangement joins TRBV24-1 to TRBJ1-4; the match to TRBD1 covers 7 bases. V shed 4 bases and J 2 bases; nucleotides not matched to a gene: 9. The CDR3 runs to 17 residues. Germline CDR1 and CDR2: KGHDR and SFDVKD.

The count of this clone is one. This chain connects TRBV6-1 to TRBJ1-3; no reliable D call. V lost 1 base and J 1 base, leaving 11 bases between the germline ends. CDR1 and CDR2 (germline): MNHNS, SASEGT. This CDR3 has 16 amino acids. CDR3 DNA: TGTGCCAGCAGTGAAGTAGAAGTTATGTCTGGAAACACCATATATTTT. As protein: CASSEVEVMSGNTIYF.

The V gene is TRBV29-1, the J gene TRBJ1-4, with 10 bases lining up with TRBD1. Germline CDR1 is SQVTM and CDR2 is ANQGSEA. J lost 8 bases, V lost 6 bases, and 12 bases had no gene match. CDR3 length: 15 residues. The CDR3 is CSVAGTGVGSEKLFF. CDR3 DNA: TGCAGCGTCGCCGGGACAGGGGTGGGCAGCGAAAAACTGTTTTTT.

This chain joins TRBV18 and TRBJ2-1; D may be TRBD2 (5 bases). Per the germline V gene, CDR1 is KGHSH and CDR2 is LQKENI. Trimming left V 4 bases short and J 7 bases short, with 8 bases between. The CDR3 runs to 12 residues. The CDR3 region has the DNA TGTGCCAGCTCACTGGGAGAGAATGAGCAGTTCTTC. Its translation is CASSLGENEQFF.

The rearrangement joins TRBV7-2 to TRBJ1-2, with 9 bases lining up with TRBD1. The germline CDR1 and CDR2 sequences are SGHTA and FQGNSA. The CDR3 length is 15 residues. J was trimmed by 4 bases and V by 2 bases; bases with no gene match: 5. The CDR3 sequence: CASSLSAQGAYGYTF. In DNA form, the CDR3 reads TGTGCCAGCAGCTTAAGCGCACAGGGGGCCTATGGCTACACCTTC. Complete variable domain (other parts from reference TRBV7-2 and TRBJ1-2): GAGVSQSPSNKVTEKGKDVELRCDPISGHTALYWYRQSLGQGLEFLIYFQGNSAPDKSGLPSDRFSAERTGGSVSTLTIQRTQQEDSAVYLCASSLSAQGAYGYTFGSGTRLTVV.

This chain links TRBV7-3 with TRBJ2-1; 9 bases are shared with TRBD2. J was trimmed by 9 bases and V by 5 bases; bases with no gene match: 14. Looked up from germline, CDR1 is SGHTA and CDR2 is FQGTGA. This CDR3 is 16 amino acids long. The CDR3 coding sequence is TGTGCCAGCAGCCAGTCTAGCGGGACGCCTACAATTGAGCAGTTCTTC. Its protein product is CASSQSSGTPTIEQFF.

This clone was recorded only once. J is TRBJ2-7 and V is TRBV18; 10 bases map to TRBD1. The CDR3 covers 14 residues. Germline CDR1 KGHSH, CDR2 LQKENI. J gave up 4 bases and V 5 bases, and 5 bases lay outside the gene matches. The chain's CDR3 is CASSTGTGVYEQYF. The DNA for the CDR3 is TGTGCCAGCTCAACCGGGACAGGGGTATACGAGCAGTACTTC.

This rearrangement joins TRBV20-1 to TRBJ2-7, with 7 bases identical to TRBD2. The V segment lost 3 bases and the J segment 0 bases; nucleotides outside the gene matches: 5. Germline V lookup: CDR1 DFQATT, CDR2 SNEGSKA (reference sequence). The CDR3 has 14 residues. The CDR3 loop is CSASLAGASYEQYF. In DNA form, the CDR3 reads TGCAGTGCTAGTCTTGCGGGAGCCTCCTACGAGCAGTACTTC.

The CDR3 DNA reads TGTGCCAGCAGCATCATGACAGGCTCTAACACTGAAGCTTTCTTT. Translation: CASSIMTGSNTEAFF. The V gene is TRBV7-2, the J gene TRBJ1-1, with D possibly TRBD1 on 6 matching bases. Germline CDR1 reads SGHTA; CDR2 reads FQGNSA. The CDR3 contains 15 residues. V lost 5 bases and J 2 bases, leaving 15 bases between the germline ends.

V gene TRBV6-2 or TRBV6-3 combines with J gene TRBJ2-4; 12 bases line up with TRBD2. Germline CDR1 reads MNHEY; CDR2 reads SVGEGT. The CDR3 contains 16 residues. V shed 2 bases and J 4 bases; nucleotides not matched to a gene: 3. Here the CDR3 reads CASSYRTSGVKNIQYF. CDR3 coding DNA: TGTGCCAGCAGTTACAGGACTAGCGGGGTAAAAAACATTCAGTACTTC.

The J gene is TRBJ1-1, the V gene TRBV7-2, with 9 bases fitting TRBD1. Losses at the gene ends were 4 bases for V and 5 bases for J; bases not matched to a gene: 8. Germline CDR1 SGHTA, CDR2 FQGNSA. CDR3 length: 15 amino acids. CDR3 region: CASSSYRGPGTEAFF. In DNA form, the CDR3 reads TGTGCCAGCAGCTCCTACAGGGGGCCGGGGACTGAAGCTTTCTTT. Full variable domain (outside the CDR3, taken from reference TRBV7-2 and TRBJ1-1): GAGVSQSPSNKVTEKGKDVELRCDPISGHTALYWYRQSLGQGLEFLIYFQGNSAPDKSGLPSDRFSAERTGGSVSTLTIQRTQQEDSAVYLCASSSYRGPGTEAFFGQGTRLTVV.

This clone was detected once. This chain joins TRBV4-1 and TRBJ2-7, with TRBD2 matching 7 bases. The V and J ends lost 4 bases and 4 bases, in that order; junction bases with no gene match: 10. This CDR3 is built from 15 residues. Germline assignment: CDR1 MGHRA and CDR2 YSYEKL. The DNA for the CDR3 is TGCGCCAGCAGCCTAGAGCGGGGCGGAGGGTACGAGCAGTACGTC. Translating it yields CASSLERGGGYEQYV.